These T cell receptor beta chains were read from a single sample in a study of T cell responses to AZD1222 COVID-19 vaccine. The assay was immunoSEQ multiplex PCR, and TCRdb's table has in-frame clones only and misses some. Of about 100,000 clones in the sample, roughly 86% are singletons; the top ten hold 9.5% to 13%. The sequences come from peripheral blood, collected 28 days after the second AZD1222 dose. The receptors come from an adult who received the AZD1222 COVID-19 vaccine. Each CDR3 is given with its conserved first and last residue. D genes are given only for firm matches. Size tells how often a clone was seen (once, few, many) or the class of an expanded clone, and some rows leave it out.

TRBV27	.	TRBJ1-1	.	CASSLRRHTEAFF	TGTGCCAGCAGTTTGCGCAGGCACACTGAAGCTTTCTTT
TRBV5-1	.	TRBJ1-1	.	CASSLGQEYTEAFF	TGCGCCAGCAGCTTGGGACAGGAATACACTGAAGCTTTCTTT
TRBV6-4	.	TRBJ1-2	.	CASSDGPGGYTF	TGTGCCAGCAGTGACGGCCCAGGGGGCTACACCTTC
TRBV28	.	TRBJ2-1	TRBD2	CASSLAGTKTNEQFF	TGTGCCAGCAGTCTAGCCGGGACTAAAACCAATGAGCAGTTCTTC
TRBV5-4	.	TRBJ1-4	TRBD1	CASSPTGGSEKLFF	TGTGCCAGCAGCCCGACAGGGGGTAGTGAAAAACTGTTTTTT
TRBV5-4	few	TRBJ1-1	.	CASSFFGGTEAFF	TGTGCCAGCAGCTTTTTCGGGGGAACTGAAGCTTTCTTT
TRBV19	few	TRBJ2-1	.	CASSLGSHNEQFF	TGTGCCAGTAGTCTGGGTAGCCACAATGAGCAGTTCTTC
TRBV7-8	.	TRBJ2-3	TRBD2	CASSRGTSGSTDTQYF	TGTGCCAGCAGTCGAGGGACTAGCGGGAGCACAGATACGCAGTATTTT
TRBV7-9	.	TRBJ2-3	.	CASSPRRSGTQYF	TGTGCCAGCAGCCCGAGGAGGTCAGGTACGCAGTATTTT
TRBV19	.	TRBJ1-2	.	CASSILTGDGYTF	TGTGCCAGTAGTATACTCACGGGGGATGGCTACACCTTC
TRBV9	.	TRBJ2-5	.	CASSVAQRGETQYF	TGTGCCAGCAGCGTAGCCCAAAGGGGGGAGACCCAGTACTTC
TRBV4-3	once	TRBJ1-2	.	CASSQDPPDGRNYGYTF	TGCGCCAGCAGCCAAGACCCCCCGGACGGAAGGAACTATGGCTACACCTTC
TRBV29-1	.	TRBJ1-2	TRBD1	CSVVGVGDRDYYGYTF	TGCAGCGTTGTTGGGGTAGGGGACAGGGATTACTATGGCTACACCTTC
TRBV14	.	TRBJ2-3	.	CASSHLPPTDTQYF	TGTGCCAGCAGCCACCTGCCACCCACAGATACGCAGTATTTT
TRBV14	.	TRBJ1-1	.	CASSQGAETEAFF	TGTGCCAGCAGTCAGGGAGCGGAGACTGAAGCTTTCTTT
TRBV7-8	.	TRBJ2-3	.	CASSLARWGASDTQYF	TGTGCCAGCAGCTTAGCGAGGTGGGGGGCCTCAGATACGCAGTATTTT
TRBV5-1	.	TRBJ2-5	.	CASSPGGLETQYF	TGCGCCAGCAGCCCGGGGGGCCTGGAGACCCAGTACTTC
TRBV29-1	few	TRBJ2-3	TRBD2	CSVPRGAGGPVDTQYF	TGCAGCGTCCCCCGGGGAGCGGGGGGGCCAGTAGATACGCAGTATTTT
TRBV19	.	TRBJ2-3	TRBD1	CASSTRGQVGNTQYF	TGTGCCAGTAGTACCCGGGGACAGGTAGGGAATACGCAGTATTTT
TRBV6-1	.	TRBJ2-1	TRBD1	CASSDTRDRAYNEQFF	TGTGCCAGCAGTGATACCCGGGACAGAGCCTACAATGAGCAGTTCTTC
TRBV5-1	.	TRBJ2-7	TRBD2	CASSLAARAGLLYEQYF	TGCGCCAGCAGCTTGGCCGCACGAGCGGGACTCCTTTACGAGCAGTACTTC
TRBV27	.	TRBJ2-5	.	CASSLVIGGGSETQYF	TGTGCCAGCAGTTTGGTTATCGGGGGCGGATCAGAGACCCAGTACTTC
TRBV5-1	.	TRBJ1-3	.	CASSLVASGAGNTIYF	TGCGCCAGCAGCTTGGTAGCCAGCGGTGCTGGAAACACCATATATTTT
TRBV5-1	.	TRBJ2-7	.	CASNPGTSGYEQYF	TGCGCCAGCAACCCTGGAACATCAGGCTACGAGCAGTACTTC
TRBV16	.	TRBJ1-2	TRBD1	CASSPYSGTGGDDYTF	TGTGCCAGCAGCCCCTATTCCGGGACAGGGGGCGACGACTACACCTTC
TRBV5-4	.	TRBJ2-7	.	CASSFQGRGFSDEQYF	TGTGCCAGCAGCTTTCAGGGCCGTGGGTTTTCAGACGAGCAGTACTTC
TRBV4-1	.	TRBJ1-4	.	CASSQDEGATNEKLFF	TGCGCCAGCAGCCAAGATGAGGGAGCCACTAATGAAAAACTGTTTTTT
TRBV6-5	once	TRBJ1-3	.	CASSPRVSGNTIYF	TGTGCCAGCAGCCCCCGGGTCTCTGGAAACACCATATATTTT
TRBV5-1	.	TRBJ2-7	.	CASSDRRSYEQYF	TGCGCCAGCAGCGATCGACGGAGCTACGAGCAGTACTTC
TRBV6-1	.	TRBJ2-7	.	CASSEWYRDYEQYF	TGTGCCAGCAGTGAATGGTACAGGGACTACGAGCAGTACTTC
TRBV18	.	TRBJ2-7	TRBD1	CASSQGTGPYEQYF	TGTGCCAGCTCACAAGGGACAGGTCCCTACGAGCAGTACTTC
TRBV4-1	.	TRBJ1-4	TRBD1	CASSQVPTGGYEKLFF	TGCGCCAGCAGCCAAGTCCCCACAGGGGGCTATGAAAAACTGTTTTTT
TRBV19	.	TRBJ1-2	.	CASSLQGRAQSYTF	TGTGCCAGTAGCTTACAGGGACGGGCACAAAGCTACACCTTC
TRBV5-6	.	TRBJ1-1	.	CASSPASFRLPEAFF	TGTGCCAGCAGCCCGGCCTCGTTCCGACTTCCTGAAGCTTTCTTT
TRBV19	.	TRBJ1-1	.	CASSTTIITVNTEAFF	TGTGCCAGTAGTACCACTATAATCACCGTGAACACTGAAGCTTTCTTT
TRBV28	.	TRBJ2-2	TRBD1	CASSRTGWTTGELFF	TGTGCCAGCAGCCGGACAGGGTGGACCACCGGGGAGCTGTTTTTT